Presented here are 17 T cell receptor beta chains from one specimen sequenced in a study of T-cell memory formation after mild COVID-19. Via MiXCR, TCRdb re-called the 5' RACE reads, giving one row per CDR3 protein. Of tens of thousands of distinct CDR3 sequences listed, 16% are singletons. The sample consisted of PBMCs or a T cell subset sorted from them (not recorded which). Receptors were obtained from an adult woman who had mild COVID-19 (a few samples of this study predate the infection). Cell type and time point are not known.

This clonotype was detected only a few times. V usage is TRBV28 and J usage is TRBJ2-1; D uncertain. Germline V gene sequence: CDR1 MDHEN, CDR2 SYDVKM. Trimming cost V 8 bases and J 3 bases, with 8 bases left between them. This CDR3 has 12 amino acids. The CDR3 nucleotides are TGTGCCAGCGGGGAAGTCTACAATGAGCAGTTCTTC. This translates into CASGEVYNEQFF.

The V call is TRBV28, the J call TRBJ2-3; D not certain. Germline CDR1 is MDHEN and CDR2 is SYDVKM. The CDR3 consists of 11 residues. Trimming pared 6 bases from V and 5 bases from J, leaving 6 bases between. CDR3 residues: CASRKGDTQYF. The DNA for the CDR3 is TGTGCCAGCAGGAAGGGAGATACGCAGTATTTT.

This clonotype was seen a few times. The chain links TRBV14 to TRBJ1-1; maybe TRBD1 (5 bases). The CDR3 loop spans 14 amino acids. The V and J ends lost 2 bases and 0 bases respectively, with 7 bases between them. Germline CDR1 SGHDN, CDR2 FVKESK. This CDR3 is CASSQLGVNTEAFF. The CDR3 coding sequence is TGTGCCAGCAGCCAACTAGGGGTGAACACTGAAGCTTTCTTT.

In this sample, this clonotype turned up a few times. The CDR3 bases are TGTGCCAGCAGCTTTTCCGGGGCCCCCGGGGAGCTGTTTTTT. It yields the protein CASSFSGAPGELFF. This chain joins TRBV7-9 and TRBJ2-2, with D tentatively TRBD1 or TRBD2 (5 bases each). Per germline, CDR1 SEHNR and CDR2 FQNEAQ (reference sequence). The CDR3 has 14 amino acids. Trimming pared 3 bases from V and 6 bases from J, leaving 11 bases between.

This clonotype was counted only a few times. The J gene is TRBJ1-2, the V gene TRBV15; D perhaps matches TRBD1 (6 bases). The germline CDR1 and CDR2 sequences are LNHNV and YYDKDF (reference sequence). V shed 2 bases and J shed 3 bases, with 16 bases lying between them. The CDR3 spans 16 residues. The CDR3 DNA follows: TGTGCCACCAGCAGAACGGAACTGGACAGCGACTATGGCTACACCTTC. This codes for CATSRTELDSDYGYTF.

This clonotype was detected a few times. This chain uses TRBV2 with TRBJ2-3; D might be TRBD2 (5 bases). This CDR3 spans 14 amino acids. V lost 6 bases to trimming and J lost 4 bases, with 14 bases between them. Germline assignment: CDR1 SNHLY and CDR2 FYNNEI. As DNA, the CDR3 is TGTGCCAGCAGAACGGCCATGGAGGCAGATACGCAGTATTTT. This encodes CASRTAMEADTQYF. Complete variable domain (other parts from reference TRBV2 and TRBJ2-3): EPEVTQTPSHQVTQMGQEVILRCVPISNHLYFYWYRQILGQKVEFLVSFYNNEISEKSEIFDDQFSVERPDGSNFTLKIRSTKLEDSAMYFCASRTAMEADTQYFGPGTRLTVL.

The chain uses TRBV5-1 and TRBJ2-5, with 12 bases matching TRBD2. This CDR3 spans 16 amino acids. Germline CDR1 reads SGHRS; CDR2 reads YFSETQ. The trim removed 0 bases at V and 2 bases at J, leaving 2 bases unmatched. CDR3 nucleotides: TGCGCCAGCAGCTTGGGACTAGCGGGAGTTCAAGAGACCCAGTACTTC. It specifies CASSLGLAGVQETQYF.

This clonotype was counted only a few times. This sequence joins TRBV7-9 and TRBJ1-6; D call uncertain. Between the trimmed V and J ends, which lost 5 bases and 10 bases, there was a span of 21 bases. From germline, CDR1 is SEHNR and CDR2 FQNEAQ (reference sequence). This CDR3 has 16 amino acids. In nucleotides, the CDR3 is TGTGCCAGCAGCCCCATCGGGTCTCTGCCGGGATCACCCCTCCACTTT. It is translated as CASSPIGSLPGSPLHF.

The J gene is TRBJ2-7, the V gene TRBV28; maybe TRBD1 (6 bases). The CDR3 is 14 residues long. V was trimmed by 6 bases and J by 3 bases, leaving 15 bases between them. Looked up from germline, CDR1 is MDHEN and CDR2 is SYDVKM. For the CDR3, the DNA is TGTGCCAGCAGAGATGGTGGGGGCTTCTACGAGCAGTACTTC. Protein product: CASRDGGGFYEQYF.

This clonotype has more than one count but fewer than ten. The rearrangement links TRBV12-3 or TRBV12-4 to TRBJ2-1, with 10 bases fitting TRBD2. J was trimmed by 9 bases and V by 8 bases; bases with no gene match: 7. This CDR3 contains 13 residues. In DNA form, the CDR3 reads TGTGCCAGCGCTGTAGCGGGGGGAAGTGAGCAGTTCTTC. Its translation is CASAVAGGSEQFF.

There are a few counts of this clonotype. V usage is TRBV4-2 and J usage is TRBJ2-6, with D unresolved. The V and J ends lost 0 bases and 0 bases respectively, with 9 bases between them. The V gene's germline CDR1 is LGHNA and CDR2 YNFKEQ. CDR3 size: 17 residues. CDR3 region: CASSQEGPSSGANVLTF. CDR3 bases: TGTGCCAGCAGCCAAGAAGGCCCCTCCTCTGGGGCCAACGTCCTGACTTTC.

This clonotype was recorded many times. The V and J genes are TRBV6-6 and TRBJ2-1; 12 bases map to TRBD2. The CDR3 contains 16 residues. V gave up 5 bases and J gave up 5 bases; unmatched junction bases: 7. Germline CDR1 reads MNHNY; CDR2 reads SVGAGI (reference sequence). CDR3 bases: TGTGCCAGCAGTAAGACTAGCGGGAGAAGGAACAATGAGCAGTTCTTC. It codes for CASSKTSGRRNNEQFF.

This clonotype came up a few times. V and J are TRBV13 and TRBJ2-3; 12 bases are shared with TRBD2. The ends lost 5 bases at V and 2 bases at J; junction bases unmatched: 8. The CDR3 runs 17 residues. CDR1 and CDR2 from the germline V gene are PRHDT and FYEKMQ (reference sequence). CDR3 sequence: CASSGRLAGVFTDTQYF. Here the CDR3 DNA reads TGTGCCAGCAGCGGCCGACTAGCGGGAGTGTTCACAGATACGCAGTATTTT.

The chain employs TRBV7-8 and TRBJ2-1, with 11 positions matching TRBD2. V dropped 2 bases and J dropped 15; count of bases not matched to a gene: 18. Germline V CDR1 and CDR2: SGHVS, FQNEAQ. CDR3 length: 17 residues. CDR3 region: CASSLTLGGSGRAYAFF. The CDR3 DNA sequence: TGTGCCAGCAGCTTAACACTGGGGGGTAGCGGGAGGGCCTACGCGTTCTTC.

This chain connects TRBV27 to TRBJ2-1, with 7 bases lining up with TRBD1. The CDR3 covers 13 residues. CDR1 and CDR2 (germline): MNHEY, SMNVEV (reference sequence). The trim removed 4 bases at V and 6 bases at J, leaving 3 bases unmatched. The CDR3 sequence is CASSSGQPNEQFF. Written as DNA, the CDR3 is TGTGCCAGCAGTTCGGGACAGCCCAATGAGCAGTTCTTC.

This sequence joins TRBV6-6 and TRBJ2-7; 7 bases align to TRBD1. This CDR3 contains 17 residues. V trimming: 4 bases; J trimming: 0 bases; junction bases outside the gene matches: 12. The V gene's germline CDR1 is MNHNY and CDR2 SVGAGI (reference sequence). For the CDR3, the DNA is TGTGCCAGCAGTTCACACCAGACAGGGCCTAGCTCCTACGAGCAGTACTTC. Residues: CASSSHQTGPSSYEQYF.

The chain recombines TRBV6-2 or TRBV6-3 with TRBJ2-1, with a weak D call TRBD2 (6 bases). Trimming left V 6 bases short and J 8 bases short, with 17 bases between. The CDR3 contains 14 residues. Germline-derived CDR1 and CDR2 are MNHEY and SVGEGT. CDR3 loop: CASRRLRGLDEQFF. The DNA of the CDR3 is TGTGCCAGCAGGAGACTTAGGGGACTCGATGAGCAGTTCTTC.